This is a list of T cell receptor beta chains from one sample in a study of blood T cells in healthy people across ages. MiXCR was run by TCRdb on the 5' RACE reads, yielding one entry per CDR3 protein. The table shows hundreds of thousands of distinct CDR3 sequences, with 58% occurring only once. The sequenced sample consisted of blood. The receptors were sampled from a man aged 25-45 years in good health. The CDR3 runs from the conserved cysteine through the conserved F or W. D genes are given only for firm matches. Part of the rows lack a size; the others show once, few, many or a class for expanded clones.

D: TRBD1; J: TRBJ2-7; size: -; length: 13; V: TRBV7-7; CDR3: CASSPDRDREQYF; DNA: TGTGCTAGCAGCCCGGACAGGGACCGCGAGCAGTACTTC
D: -; J: TRBJ2-3; size: -; length: 14; V: TRBV28; CDR3: CASRTGSDTDTQYF; DNA: TGTGCCAGCAGAACCGGGAGCGACACAGATACGCAGTATTTT
D: -; J: TRBJ1-1; size: few; length: 11; V: TRBV2; CDR3: CASNMNTEAFF; DNA: TGTGCCAGCAATATGAACACTGAAGCTTTCTTT
D: TRBD2; J: TRBJ2-1; size: once; length: 15; V: TRBV6-5; CDR3: CASTVGTSGVDEQFF; DNA: TGTGCCAGCACCGTCGGGACTAGCGGGGTCGATGAGCAGTTCTTC
D: TRBD1; J: TRBJ2-1; size: -; length: 14; V: TRBV10-3; CDR3: CAISRDPDRAEQFF; DNA: TGTGCCATCAGTCGAGACCCCGACAGGGCGGAGCAGTTCTTC
D: -; J: TRBJ2-3; size: -; length: 14; V: TRBV6-2/TRBV6-3; CDR3: CASRLQGRTDTQYF; DNA: TGTGCCAGCAGGTTGCAGGGAAGGACAGATACGCAGTATTTT
D: TRBD2; J: TRBJ2-7; size: -; length: 14; V: TRBV7-2; CDR3: CASSSTSAAYEQYF; DNA: TGTGCCAGCAGCTCCACTAGCGCCGCCTACGAGCAGTACTTC
D: TRBD2; J: TRBJ2-7; size: few; length: 16; V: TRBV12-5; CDR3: CASGSNPAGLIYEQYF; DNA: TGTGCTAGTGGTTCAAACCCTGCGGGACTAATCTACGAGCAGTACTTC
D: TRBD1; J: TRBJ1-2; size: few; length: 14; V: TRBV27; CDR3: CASSFGTGDYGYTF; DNA: TGTGCCAGCAGTTTTGGGACAGGGGACTATGGCTACACCTTC
D: TRBD2; J: TRBJ2-1; size: -; length: 14; V: TRBV12-3/TRBV12-4; CDR3: CASTGTSSYNEQFF; DNA: TGTGCCAGCACCGGGACTAGCTCCTACAATGAGCAGTTCTTC
D: -; J: TRBJ2-3; size: -; length: 15; V: TRBV7-2; CDR3: CASSRDRAVADTQYF; DNA: TGTGCCAGCAGCCGCGACAGAGCGGTCGCAGATACGCAGTATTTT
D: -; J: TRBJ1-2; size: -; length: 14; V: TRBV9; CDR3: CASSAARTFQGYTF; DNA: TGTGCCAGCAGCGCCGCTAGGACCTTCCAAGGCTACACCTTC
D: TRBD2; J: TRBJ2-3; size: -; length: 16; V: TRBV6-5; CDR3: CASSLGLAGAPDTQYF; DNA: TGTGCCAGCAGCTTAGGACTAGCGGGGGCCCCAGATACGCAGTATTTT
D: -; J: TRBJ2-1; size: -; length: 16; V: TRBV25-1; CDR3: CASSGRQQMTYNEQFF; DNA: TGTGCCAGCAGTGGGAGACAGCAGATGACCTACAATGAGCAGTTCTTC
D: -; J: TRBJ1-4; size: once; length: 14; V: TRBV20-1; CDR3: CSARDMAGNEKLFF; DNA: TGCAGTGCTAGAGATATGGCAGGGAATGAAAAACTGTTTTTT
D: TRBD2; J: TRBJ2-3; size: -; length: 17; V: TRBV9; CDR3: CASSVALDLTGGDTQYF; DNA: TGTGCCAGCAGCGTAGCTTTAGACCTTACGGGGGGAGATACGCAGTATTTT
D: -; J: TRBJ2-5; size: few; length: 15; V: TRBV6-2/TRBV6-3; CDR3: CASSYFPSNEETQYF; DNA: TGTGCCAGCAGTTACTTTCCTTCGAACGAAGAGACCCAGTACTTC
D: -; J: TRBJ2-7; size: -; length: 19; V: TRBV20-1; CDR3: CSARDPSSSRPADSYEQYF; DNA: TGCAGTGCTAGAGATCCCTCGTCATCGAGACCCGCTGACTCCTACGAGCAGTACTTC
D: -; J: TRBJ2-2; size: -; length: 13; V: TRBV6-6; CDR3: CASSYGITGELFF; DNA: TGTGCCAGCAGTTATGGGATCACCGGGGAGCTGTTTTTT
D: -; J: TRBJ2-7; size: -; length: 13; V: TRBV20-1; CDR3: CSAERADSYEQYF; DNA: TGCAGTGCCGAGAGGGCCGACTCCTACGAGCAGTACTTC
D: -; J: TRBJ1-2; size: few; length: 11; V: TRBV12-3/TRBV12-4; CDR3: CASSFPGGYTF; DNA: TGTGCCAGCAGTTTTCCGGGAGGCTACACCTTC
D: -; J: TRBJ2-3; size: -; length: 17; V: TRBV12-3/TRBV12-4; CDR3: CASSPPGTHVSTDTQYF; DNA: TGTGCCAGCAGTCCCCCCGGGACTCATGTATCCACAGATACGCAGTATTTT
D: -; J: TRBJ2-7; size: -; length: 14; V: TRBV4-3; CDR3: CASSQVPLSYEQYF; DNA: TGCGCCAGCAGCCAGGTACCACTCTCCTACGAGCAGTACTTC
D: -; J: TRBJ1-4; size: -; length: 12; V: TRBV20-1; CDR3: CSASTLGEKLFF; DNA: TGCAGTGCTTCGACATTAGGAGAAAAACTGTTTTTT
D: TRBD1; J: TRBJ2-2; size: -; length: 14; V: TRBV7-2; CDR3: CASSRDRSAGELFF; DNA: TGTGCCAGCAGCCGGGACAGGTCGGCCGGGGAGCTGTTTTTT
D: TRBD1; J: TRBJ2-1; size: -; length: 16; V: TRBV11-1; CDR3: CASSPAGGPRGNEQFF; DNA: TGTGCCAGCAGCCCCGCAGGGGGCCCCAGGGGAAATGAGCAGTTCTTC
D: -; J: TRBJ2-3; size: -; length: 13; V: TRBV27; CDR3: CATRVTRTDTQYF; DNA: TGTGCCACCCGGGTAACCAGAACAGATACGCAGTATTTT
D: TRBD1; J: TRBJ1-1; size: -; length: 14; V: TRBV4-1; CDR3: CASSQGDRDTEAFF; DNA: TGCGCCAGCAGCCAAGGGGACAGGGACACTGAAGCTTTCTTT
D: -; J: TRBJ1-2; size: -; length: 17; V: TRBV6-1; CDR3: CASTYLDNRGTYYGYTF; DNA: TGTGCCAGCACCTACCTAGATAACCGAGGGACTTACTATGGCTACACCTTC
D: -; J: TRBJ2-7; size: -; length: 15; V: TRBV5-1; CDR3: CASSPGGTNSYEQYF; DNA: TGCGCCAGCAGCCCCGGGGGTACTAACTCCTACGAGCAGTACTTC
D: -; J: TRBJ1-2; size: -; length: 12; V: TRBV6-1; CDR3: CASSAGSYGYTF; DNA: TGTGCCAGCAGTGCGGGGTCCTATGGCTACACCTTC
D: TRBD2; J: TRBJ2-4; size: -; length: 15; V: TRBV6-2/TRBV6-3; CDR3: CASSYPGLATPIQYF; DNA: TGTGCCAGCAGTTATCCGGGACTAGCTACCCCCATTCAGTACTTC
D: TRBD2; J: TRBJ2-7; size: -; length: 14; V: TRBV20-1; CDR3: CSASYSGRRYEQYF; DNA: TGCAGTGCTAGTTATAGCGGGAGAAGGTACGAGCAGTACTTC
D: -; J: TRBJ2-7; size: -; length: 17; V: TRBV4-2; CDR3: CASSPSSGLGSIYEQYF; DNA: TGTGCCAGCAGCCCCTCGTCCGGGCTCGGGAGCATCTACGAGCAGTACTTC
D: -; J: TRBJ2-5; size: many; length: 12; V: TRBV11-2; CDR3: CASSRDRETQYF; DNA: TGTGCCAGCAGTCGGGACCGGGAGACCCAGTACTTC
D: -; J: TRBJ2-1; size: -; length: 15; V: TRBV29-1; CDR3: CSVVGVGGRVHEQFF; DNA: TGCAGCGTTGTAGGTGTGGGGGGACGGGTGCATGAGCAGTTCTTC
D: -; J: TRBJ2-5; size: -; length: 14; V: TRBV3-1; CDR3: CASSHRGYQETQYF; DNA: TGTGCCAGCAGTCATCGTGGCTATCAAGAGACCCAGTACTTC
D: TRBD1; J: TRBJ2-7; size: -; length: 14; V: TRBV7-2; CDR3: CASSPQGVSYEQYF; DNA: TGTGCCAGCAGCCCTCAGGGGGTGTCCTACGAGCAGTACTTC
D: TRBD1; J: TRBJ1-5; size: few; length: 17; V: TRBV13; CDR3: CASSAGTGGNSNQPQHF; DNA: TGTGCCAGCAGCGCCGGGACAGGAGGAAATAGCAATCAGCCCCAGCATTTT
D: TRBD1; J: TRBJ2-6; size: -; length: 15; V: TRBV10-3; CDR3: CAISPGGPGANVLTF; DNA: TGTGCCATCAGTCCAGGGGGCCCTGGGGCCAACGTCCTGACTTTC
D: -; J: TRBJ1-1; size: few; length: 13; V: TRBV5-6; CDR3: CASSWGVNTEAFF; DNA: TGTGCCAGCAGCTGGGGTGTGAACACTGAAGCTTTCTTT
D: -; J: TRBJ2-1; size: -; length: 15; V: TRBV9; CDR3: CASSPTTSGSNEQFF; DNA: TGTGCCAGCAGCCCCACGACTAGTGGGAGTAATGAGCAGTTCTTC
D: -; J: TRBJ2-1; size: many; length: 15; V: TRBV5-1; CDR3: CASSLDRSSYNEQFF; DNA: TGCGCCAGCAGCTTGGACAGGAGCTCCTACAATGAGCAGTTCTTC
D: -; J: TRBJ1-4; size: -; length: 15; V: TRBV13; CDR3: CASSLGERINEKLFF; DNA: TGTGCCAGCAGCTTAGGTGAACGGATTAATGAAAAACTGTTTTTT
D: TRBD1; J: TRBJ1-3; size: -; length: 13; V: TRBV7-6; CDR3: CASATGAGNTIYF; DNA: TGTGCCAGCGCCACAGGGGCTGGAAACACCATATATTTT
D: -; J: TRBJ2-6; size: -; length: 15; V: TRBV5-1; CDR3: CASSLAATGANVLTF; DNA: TGCGCCAGCAGCTTGGCTGCTACTGGGGCCAACGTCCTGACTTTC
D: TRBD2; J: TRBJ2-7; size: few; length: 16; V: TRBV7-8; CDR3: CASSLESAGGRYEQYF; DNA: TGTGCCAGCAGCTTAGAGTCGGCGGGGGGGCGCTACGAGCAGTACTTC
D: TRBD1; J: TRBJ2-7; size: -; length: 16; V: TRBV5-1; CDR3: CASSLSRQGGPYEQYF; DNA: TGCGCCAGCAGCTTGAGTCGACAGGGTGGCCCCTACGAGCAGTACTTC
D: TRBD2; J: TRBJ2-5; size: once; length: 13; V: TRBV20-1; CDR3: CSAQRAGEETQYF; DNA: TGCAGTGCTCAACGAGCGGGAGAGGAGACCCAGTACTTC
D: TRBD2; J: TRBJ2-7; size: -; length: 16; V: TRBV6-6; CDR3: CASSYTSGLSSYEQYF; DNA: TGTGCCAGCAGCTATACTAGCGGCCTAAGCTCCTACGAGCAGTACTTC
D: TRBD2; J: TRBJ2-5; size: -; length: 16; V: TRBV5-1; CDR3: CASSLQLAGKQETQYF; DNA: TGCGCCAGCAGCTTGCAACTAGCGGGGAAGCAAGAGACCCAGTACTTC
D: TRBD1; J: TRBJ2-5; size: -; length: 16; V: TRBV2; CDR3: CASRTSPGQNQEPQYF; DNA: TGTGCCAGCAGGACCTCACCGGGACAGAACCAAGAGCCCCAGTACTTC
D: TRBD2; J: TRBJ2-7; size: -; length: 17; V: TRBV6-1; CDR3: CASRSGLAGLGSYEQYF; DNA: TGTGCCAGCAGGTCGGGACTAGCGGGTCTGGGCTCCTACGAGCAGTACTTC